The T cell receptor beta chain described here comes from a study of T cell responses to AZD1222 COVID-19 vaccine. This clone was picked up one time. Its specificity is not known. Between the trimmed V and J ends, which lost 7 bases and 5 bases, there was a span of 15 bases. Germline CDR1 and CDR2: GTSNPN and SVGIG (reference sequence). The CDR3 runs 14 residues. TCRdb keeps only in-frame clones here, not all; method: immunoSEQ multiplex PCR. Of some 170,000 clones detected, approximately 89% appear once; the ten largest clones hold around 1.6%. Regarding the study as a whole: Baseline seropositivity occurred in only a handful of AZD1222 recipients. Spike-specific TCR breadth and depth went up after people got two AZD1222 doses.

The source is an adult who received the AZD1222 COVID-19 vaccine. The specimen was peripheral blood, collected 28 days after the second AZD1222 dose. The chain recombines TRBV30 with TRBJ1-6; D is possibly TRBD1 (6 bases). The CDR3 region is CASREGGNNSPLHF. CDR3 DNA sequence: TGTGCCTCCAGGGAAGGGGGGAATAATTCACCCCTCCACTTT.